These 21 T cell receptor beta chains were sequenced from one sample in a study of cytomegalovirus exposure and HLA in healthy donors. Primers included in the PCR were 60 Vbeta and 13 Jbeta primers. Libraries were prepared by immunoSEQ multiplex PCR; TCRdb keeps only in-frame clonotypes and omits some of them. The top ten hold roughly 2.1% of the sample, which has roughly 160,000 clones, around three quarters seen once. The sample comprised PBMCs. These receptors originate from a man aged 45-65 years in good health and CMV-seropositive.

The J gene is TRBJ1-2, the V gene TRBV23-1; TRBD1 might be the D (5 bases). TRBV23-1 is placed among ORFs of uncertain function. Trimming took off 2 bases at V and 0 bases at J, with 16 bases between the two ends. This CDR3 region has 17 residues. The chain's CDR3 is CASSQLGRVGTNYGYTF. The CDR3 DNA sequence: TGCGCCAGCAGTCAACTCGGCAGGGTTGGGACTAACTATGGCTACACCTTC.

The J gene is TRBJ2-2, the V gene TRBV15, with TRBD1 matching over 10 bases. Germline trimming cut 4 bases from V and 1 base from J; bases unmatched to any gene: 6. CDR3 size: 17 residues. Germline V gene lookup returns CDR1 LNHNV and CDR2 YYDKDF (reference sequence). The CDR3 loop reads CATSTGTGDKNTGELFF. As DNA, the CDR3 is TGTGCCACCAGCACCGGGACAGGGGATAAGAACACCGGGGAGCTGTTTTTT. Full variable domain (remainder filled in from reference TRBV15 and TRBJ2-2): DAMVIQNPRYQVTQFGKPVTLSCSQTLNHNVMYWYQQKSSQAPKLLFHYYDKDFNNEADTPDNFQSRRPNTSFCFLDIRSPGLGDTAMYLCATSTGTGDKNTGELFFGEGSRLTVL.

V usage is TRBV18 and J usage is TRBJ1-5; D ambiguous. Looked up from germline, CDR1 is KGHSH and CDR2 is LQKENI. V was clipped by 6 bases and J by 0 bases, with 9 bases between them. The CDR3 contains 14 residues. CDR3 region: CASSLEHSNQPQHF. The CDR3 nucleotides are TGTGCCAGCTCCCTTGAGCATAGCAATCAGCCCCAGCATTTT.

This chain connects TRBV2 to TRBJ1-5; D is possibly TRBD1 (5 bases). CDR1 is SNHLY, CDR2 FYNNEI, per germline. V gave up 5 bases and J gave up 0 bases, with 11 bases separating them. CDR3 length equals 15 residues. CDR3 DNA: TGTGCCAGCAGTTCGCAGACAGATAGCAATCAGCCCCAGCATTTT. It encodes CASSSQTDSNQPQHF.

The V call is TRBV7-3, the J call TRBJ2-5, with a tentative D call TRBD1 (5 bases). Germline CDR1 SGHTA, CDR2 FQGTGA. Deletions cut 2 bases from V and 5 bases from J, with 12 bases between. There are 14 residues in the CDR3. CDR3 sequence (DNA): TGTGCCAGCAGCTTAGCAGGGATCGGGGAGACCCAGTACTTC. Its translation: CASSLAGIGETQYF.

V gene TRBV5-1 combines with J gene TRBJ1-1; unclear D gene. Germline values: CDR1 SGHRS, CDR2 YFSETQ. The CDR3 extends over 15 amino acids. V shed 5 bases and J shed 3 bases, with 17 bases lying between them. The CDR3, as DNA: TGCGCCAGCAGAAGAATGGAGGCGCCTGACACTGAAGCTTTCTTT. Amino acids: CASRRMEAPDTEAFF.

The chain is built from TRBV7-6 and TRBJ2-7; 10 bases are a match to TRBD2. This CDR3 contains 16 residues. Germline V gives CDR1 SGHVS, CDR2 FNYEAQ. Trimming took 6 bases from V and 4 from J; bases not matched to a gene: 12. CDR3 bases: TGTGCCAGCAGTTACCTAAGCGGGGGGGCCGAGTACGAGCAGTACTTC. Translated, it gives CASSYLSGGAEYEQYF.

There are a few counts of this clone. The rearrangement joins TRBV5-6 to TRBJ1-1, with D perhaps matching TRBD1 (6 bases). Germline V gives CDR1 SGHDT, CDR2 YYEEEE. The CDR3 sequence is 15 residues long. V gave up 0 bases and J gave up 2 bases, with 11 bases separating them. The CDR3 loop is CASSLGPQGNTEAFF. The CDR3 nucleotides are TGTGCCAGCAGCTTGGGACCACAGGGCAACACTGAAGCTTTCTTT.

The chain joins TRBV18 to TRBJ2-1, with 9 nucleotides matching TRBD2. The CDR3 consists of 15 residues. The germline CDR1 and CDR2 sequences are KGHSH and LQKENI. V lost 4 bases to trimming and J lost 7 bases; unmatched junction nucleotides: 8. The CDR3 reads CASSLAGGPGNEQFF. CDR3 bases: TGTGCCAGCTCACTCGCGGGGGGGCCGGGGAATGAGCAGTTCTTC. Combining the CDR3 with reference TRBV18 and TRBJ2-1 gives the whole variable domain NAGVMQNPRHLVRRRGQEARLRCSPMKGHSHVYWYRQLPEEGLKFMVYLQKENIIDESGMPKERFSAEFPKEGPSILRIQQVVRGDSAAYFCASSLAGGPGNEQFFGPGTRLTVL.

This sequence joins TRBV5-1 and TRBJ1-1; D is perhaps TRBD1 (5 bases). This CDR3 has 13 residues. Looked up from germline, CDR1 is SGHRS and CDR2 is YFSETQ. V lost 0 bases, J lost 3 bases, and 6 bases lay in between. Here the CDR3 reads CASSLVGDTEAFF. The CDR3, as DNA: TGCGCCAGCAGCTTGGTAGGGGACACTGAAGCTTTCTTT.

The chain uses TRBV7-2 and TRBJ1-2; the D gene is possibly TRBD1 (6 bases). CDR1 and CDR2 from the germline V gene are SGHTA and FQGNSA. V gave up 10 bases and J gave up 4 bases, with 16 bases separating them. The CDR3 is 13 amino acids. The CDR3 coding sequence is TGTGCCACAATCTCCGGGACAATCTATGGCTACACCTTC. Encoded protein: CATISGTIYGYTF.

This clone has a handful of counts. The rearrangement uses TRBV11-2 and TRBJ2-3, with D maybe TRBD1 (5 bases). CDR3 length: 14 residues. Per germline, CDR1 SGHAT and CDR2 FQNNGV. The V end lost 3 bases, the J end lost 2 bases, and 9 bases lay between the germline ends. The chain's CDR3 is CASSLDTLTDTQYF. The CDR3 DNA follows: TGTGCCAGCAGCTTGGACACCCTCACAGATACGCAGTATTTT.

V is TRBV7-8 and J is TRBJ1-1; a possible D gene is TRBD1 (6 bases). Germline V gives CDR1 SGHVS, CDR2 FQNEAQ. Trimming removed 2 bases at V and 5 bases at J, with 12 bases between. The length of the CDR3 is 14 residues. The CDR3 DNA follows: TGTGCCAGCAGCTTAACAGGGTCGTTTACTGAAGCTTTCTTT. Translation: CASSLTGSFTEAFF.

The CDR3 sequence is CASSERTGREQYF. The CDR3 DNA sequence: TGCGCCAGCAGTGAGCGGACAGGGCGCGAGCAGTACTTC. The chain combines TRBV10-1 with TRBJ2-7, with 8 bases identical to TRBD1. The CDR3 runs to 13 residues. J gave up 6 bases and V 2 bases, and 3 bases lay outside the gene matches. Germline values: CDR1 WNHNN, CDR2 SYGVQD (reference sequence).

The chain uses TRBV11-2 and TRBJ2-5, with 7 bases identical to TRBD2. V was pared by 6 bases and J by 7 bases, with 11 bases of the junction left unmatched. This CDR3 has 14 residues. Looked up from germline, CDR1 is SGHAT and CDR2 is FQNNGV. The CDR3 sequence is CASRSTSASLTQYF. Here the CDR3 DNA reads TGTGCCAGCAGGTCTACTAGCGCCTCCTTGACCCAGTACTTC.

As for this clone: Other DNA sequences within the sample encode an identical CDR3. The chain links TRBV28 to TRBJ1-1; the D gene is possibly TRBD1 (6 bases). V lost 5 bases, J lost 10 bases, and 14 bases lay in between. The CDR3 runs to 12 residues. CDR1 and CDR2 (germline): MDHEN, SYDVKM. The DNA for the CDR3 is TGTGCCAGCAGTCAAGGGGGTCGTGGAGCTTTCTTT. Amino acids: CASSQGGRGAFF.

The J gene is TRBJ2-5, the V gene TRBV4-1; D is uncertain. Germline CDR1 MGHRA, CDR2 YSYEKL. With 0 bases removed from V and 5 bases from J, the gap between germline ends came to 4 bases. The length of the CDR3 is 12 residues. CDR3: CASSQDRETQYF. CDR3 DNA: TGCGCCAGCAGCCAAGATCGGGAGACCCAGTACTTC.

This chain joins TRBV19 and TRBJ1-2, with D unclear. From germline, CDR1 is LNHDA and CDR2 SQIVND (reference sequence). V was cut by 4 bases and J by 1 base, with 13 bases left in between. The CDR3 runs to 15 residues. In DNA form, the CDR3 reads TGTGCCAGTAGTACCTCCACGACGGGTAACTATGGCTACACCTTC. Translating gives CASSTSTTGNYGYTF.

In nucleotides, the CDR3 is TGTGCCAGCAGTTACTCACAGGTTAATGGGGAGCAGTACTTC. This encodes CASSYSQVNGEQYF. The chain couples TRBV6-6 to TRBJ2-7; weak D call: TRBD1 (5 bases). The CDR3 contains 14 residues. Deletions cut 0 bases from V and 7 bases from J, with 13 bases between. Germline V gives CDR1 MNHNY, CDR2 SVGAGI (reference sequence).

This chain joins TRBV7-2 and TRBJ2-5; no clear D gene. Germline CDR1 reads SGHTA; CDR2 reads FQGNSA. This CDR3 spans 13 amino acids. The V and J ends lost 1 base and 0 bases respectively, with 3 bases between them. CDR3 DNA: TGTGCCAGCAGCTTAGTATACCAAGAGACCCAGTACTTC. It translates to CASSLVYQETQYF.

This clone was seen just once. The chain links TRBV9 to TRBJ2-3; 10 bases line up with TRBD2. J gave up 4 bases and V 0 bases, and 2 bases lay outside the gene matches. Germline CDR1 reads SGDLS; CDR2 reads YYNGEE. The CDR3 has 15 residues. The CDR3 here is CASSVASGGADTQYF. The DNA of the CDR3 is TGTGCCAGCAGCGTAGCTAGCGGGGGTGCAGATACGCAGTATTTT.